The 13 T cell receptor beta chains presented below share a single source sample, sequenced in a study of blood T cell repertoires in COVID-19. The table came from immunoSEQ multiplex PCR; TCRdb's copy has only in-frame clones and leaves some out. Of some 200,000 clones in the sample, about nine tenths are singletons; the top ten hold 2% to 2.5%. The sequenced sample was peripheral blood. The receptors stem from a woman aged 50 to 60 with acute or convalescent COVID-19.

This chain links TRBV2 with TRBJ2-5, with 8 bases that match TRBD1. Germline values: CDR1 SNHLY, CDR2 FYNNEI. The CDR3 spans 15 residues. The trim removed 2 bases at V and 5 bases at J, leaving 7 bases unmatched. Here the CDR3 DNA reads TGTGCCAGCAGTGAACGGACAGGGTCGTTCGAGACCCAGTACTTC. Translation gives CASSERTGSFETQYF.

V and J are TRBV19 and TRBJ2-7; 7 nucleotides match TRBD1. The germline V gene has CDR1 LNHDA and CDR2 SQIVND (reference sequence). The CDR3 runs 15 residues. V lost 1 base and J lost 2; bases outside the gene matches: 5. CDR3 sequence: CASSIVHGQAYEQYF. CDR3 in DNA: TGTGCCAGTAGTATAGTCCACGGACAGGCCTACGAGCAGTACTTC. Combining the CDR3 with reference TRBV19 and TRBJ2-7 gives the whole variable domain DGGITQSPKYLFRKEGQNVTLSCEQNLNHDAMYWYRQDPGQGLRLIYYSQIVNDFQKGDIAEGYSVSREKKESFPLTVTSAQKNPTAFYLCASSIVHGQAYEQYFGPGTRLTVT.

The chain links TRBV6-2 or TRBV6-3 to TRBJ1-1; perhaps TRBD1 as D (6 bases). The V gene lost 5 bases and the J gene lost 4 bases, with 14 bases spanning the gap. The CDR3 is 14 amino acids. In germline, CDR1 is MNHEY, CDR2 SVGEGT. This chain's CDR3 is CASSPTQGFTEAFF. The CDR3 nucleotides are TGTGCCAGCAGTCCGACCCAGGGGTTCACTGAAGCTTTCTTT.

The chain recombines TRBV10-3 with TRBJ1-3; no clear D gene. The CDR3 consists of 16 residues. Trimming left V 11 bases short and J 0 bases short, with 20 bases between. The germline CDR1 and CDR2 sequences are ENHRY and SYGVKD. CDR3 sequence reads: CAVEEGVGFSGNTIYF. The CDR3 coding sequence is TGTGCCGTGGAAGAGGGTGTGGGGTTCTCTGGAAACACCATATATTTT.

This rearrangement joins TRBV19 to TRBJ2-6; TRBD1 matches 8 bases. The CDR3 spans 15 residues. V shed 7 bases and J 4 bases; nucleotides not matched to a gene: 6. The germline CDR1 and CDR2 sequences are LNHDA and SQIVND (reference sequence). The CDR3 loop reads CASTHRGTGANVLTF. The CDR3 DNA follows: TGTGCCAGTACCCACAGGGGGACCGGGGCCAACGTCCTGACTTTC. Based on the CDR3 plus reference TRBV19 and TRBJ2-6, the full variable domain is DGGITQSPKYLFRKEGQNVTLSCEQNLNHDAMYWYRQDPGQGLRLIYYSQIVNDFQKGDIAEGYSVSREKKESFPLTVTSAQKNPTAFYLCASTHRGTGANVLTFGAGSRLTVL.

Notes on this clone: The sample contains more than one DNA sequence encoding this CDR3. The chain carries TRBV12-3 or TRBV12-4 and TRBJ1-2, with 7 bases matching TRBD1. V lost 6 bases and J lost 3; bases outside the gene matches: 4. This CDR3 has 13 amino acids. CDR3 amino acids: CASSPTGDYGYTF. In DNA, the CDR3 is TGTGCCAGCAGCCCTACAGGGGACTATGGCTACACCTTC.

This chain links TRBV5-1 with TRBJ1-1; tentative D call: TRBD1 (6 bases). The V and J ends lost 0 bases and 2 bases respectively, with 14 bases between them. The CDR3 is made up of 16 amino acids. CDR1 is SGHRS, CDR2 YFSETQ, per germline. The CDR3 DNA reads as TGCGCCAGCAGCTTGGCCGTGGACAGCTCAAACACTGAAGCTTTCTTT. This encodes CASSLAVDSSNTEAFF. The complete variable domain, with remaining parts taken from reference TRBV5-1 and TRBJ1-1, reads KAGVTQTPRYLIKTRGQQVTLSCSPISGHRSVSWYQQTPGQGLQFLFEYFSETQRNKGNFPGRFSGRQFSNSRSEMNVSTLELGDSALYLCASSLAVDSSNTEAFFGQGTRLTVV.

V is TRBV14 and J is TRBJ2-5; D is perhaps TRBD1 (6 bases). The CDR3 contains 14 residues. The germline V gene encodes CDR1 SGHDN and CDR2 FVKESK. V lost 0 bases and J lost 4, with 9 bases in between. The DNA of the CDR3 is TGTGCCAGCAGCCAAGATACAGGGCTAGAGACCCAGTACTTC. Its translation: CASSQDTGLETQYF.

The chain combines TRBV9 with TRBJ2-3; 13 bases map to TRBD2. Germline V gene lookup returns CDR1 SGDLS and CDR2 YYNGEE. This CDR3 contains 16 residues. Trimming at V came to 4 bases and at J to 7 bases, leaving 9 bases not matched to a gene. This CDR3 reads CASSPGTSGVMNTQYF. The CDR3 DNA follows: TGTGCCAGCAGCCCTGGGACTAGCGGGGTCATGAATACGCAGTATTTT.

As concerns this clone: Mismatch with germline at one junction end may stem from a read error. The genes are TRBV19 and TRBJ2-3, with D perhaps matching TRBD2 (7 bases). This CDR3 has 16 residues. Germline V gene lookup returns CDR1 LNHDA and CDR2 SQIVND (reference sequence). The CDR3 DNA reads TGTGCCAGTAGTATGGGACTCGCGGGGGACACACATACGCAGTATTTT. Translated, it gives CASSMGLAGDTHTQYF.

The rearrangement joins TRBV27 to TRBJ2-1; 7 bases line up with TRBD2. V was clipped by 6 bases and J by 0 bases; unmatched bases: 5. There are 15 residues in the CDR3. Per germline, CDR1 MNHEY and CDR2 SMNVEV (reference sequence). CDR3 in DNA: TGTGCCAGCAGACGAGCGGGAACCTCCTACAATGAGCAGTTCTTC. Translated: CASRRAGTSYNEQFF.

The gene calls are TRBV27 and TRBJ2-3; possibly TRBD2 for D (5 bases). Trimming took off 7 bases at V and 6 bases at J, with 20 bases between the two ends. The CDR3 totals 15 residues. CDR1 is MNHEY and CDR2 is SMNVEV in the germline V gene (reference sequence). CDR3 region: CASTPGLRFMDTQYF. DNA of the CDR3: TGTGCCAGCACTCCCGGACTCAGATTTATGGATACGCAGTATTTT.

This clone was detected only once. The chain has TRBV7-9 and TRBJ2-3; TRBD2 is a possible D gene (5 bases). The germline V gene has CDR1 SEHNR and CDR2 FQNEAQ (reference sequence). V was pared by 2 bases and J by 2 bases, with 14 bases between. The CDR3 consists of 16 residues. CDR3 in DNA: TGTGCCAGCAGCTTATATCGGCTAGCTTTCACAGATACGCAGTATTTT. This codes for CASSLYRLAFTDTQYF. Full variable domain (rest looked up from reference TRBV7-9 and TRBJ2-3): DTGVSQNPRHKITKRGQNVTFRCDPISEHNRLYWYRQTLGQGPEFLTYFQNEAQLEKSRLLSDRFSAERPKGSFSTLEIQRTEQGDSAMYLCASSLYRLAFTDTQYFGPGTRLTVL.